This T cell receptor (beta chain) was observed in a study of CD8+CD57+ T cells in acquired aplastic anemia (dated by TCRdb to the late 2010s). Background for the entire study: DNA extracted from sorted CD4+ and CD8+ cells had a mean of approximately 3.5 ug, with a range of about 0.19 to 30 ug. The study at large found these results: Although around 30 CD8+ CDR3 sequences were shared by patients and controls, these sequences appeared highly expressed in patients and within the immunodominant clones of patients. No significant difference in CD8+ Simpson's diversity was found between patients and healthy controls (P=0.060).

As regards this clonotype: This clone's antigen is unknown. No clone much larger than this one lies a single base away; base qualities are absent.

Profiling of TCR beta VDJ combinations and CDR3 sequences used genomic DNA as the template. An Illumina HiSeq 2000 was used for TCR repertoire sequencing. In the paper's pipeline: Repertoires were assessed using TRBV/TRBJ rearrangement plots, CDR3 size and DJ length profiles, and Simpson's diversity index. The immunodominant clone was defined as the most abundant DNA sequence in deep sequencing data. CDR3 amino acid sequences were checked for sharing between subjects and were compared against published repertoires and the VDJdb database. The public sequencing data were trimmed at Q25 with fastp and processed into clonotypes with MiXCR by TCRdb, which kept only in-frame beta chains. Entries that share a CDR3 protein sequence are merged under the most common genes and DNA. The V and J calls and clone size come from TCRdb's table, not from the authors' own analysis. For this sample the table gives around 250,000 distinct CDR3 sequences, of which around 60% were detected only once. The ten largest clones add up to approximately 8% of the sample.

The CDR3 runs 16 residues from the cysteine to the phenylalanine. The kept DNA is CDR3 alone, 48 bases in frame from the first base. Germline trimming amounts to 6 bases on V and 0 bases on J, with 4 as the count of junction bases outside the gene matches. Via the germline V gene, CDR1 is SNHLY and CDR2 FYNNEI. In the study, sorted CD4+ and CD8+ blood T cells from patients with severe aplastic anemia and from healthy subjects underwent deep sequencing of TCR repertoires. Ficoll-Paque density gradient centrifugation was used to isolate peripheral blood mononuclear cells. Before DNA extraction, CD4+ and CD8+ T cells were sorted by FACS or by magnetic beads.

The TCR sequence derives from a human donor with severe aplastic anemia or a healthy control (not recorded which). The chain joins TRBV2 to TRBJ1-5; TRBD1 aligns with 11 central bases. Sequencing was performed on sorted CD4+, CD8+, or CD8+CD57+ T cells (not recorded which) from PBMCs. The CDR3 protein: CASRGTGGYSNQPQHF. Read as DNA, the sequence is TGTGCCAGCAGAGGGACAGGGGGATATAGCAATCAGCCCCAGCATTTT.